This entry lists 21 T cell receptor beta chains sequenced from one sample in a study of blood T cell repertoires in COVID-19. The table came from immunoSEQ multiplex PCR; TCRdb's copy has only in-frame clones and leaves some out. The table lists fewer than 200,000 clones, 74% of them singletons. Material for sequencing was peripheral blood. The receptors derive from a woman of 80 years or more with acute or convalescent COVID-19.

The J gene is TRBJ1-2, the V gene TRBV4-3; possible D gene TRBD1, 6 bases. The germline V gene encodes CDR1 LGHNA and CDR2 YSLEER. The CDR3 covers 16 residues. V lost 1 base, J lost 2 bases, and 14 bases lay in between. CDR3 loop: CASSQASRDNNYGYTF. The CDR3 DNA is TGCGCCAGCAGCCAAGCATCCCGGGACAACAACTATGGCTACACCTTC.

This clone has only a few counts. The same CDR3 arises from other DNA sequences in this sample as well. The chain links TRBV4-3 to TRBJ1-2; D is perhaps TRBD1 (6 bases). Germline loops: CDR1 LGHNA, CDR2 YSLEER. The ends were cut back, 0 bases at V and 5 bases at J, with 7 bases in the middle. This CDR3 comprises 13 residues. As DNA, the CDR3 is TGCGCCAGCAGCCAAGAACAGGGATATGGCTACACCTTC. Translating it yields CASSQEQGYGYTF.

About this clone itself: One junction end does not reproduce the germline sequence, and a read error may be involved. The chain carries TRBV6-6 and TRBJ1-5, with 9 bases that match TRBD1. The CDR3 is 18 residues long. CDR1 is MNHNY and CDR2 is SVGAGI in the germline V gene (reference sequence). CDR3 in amino acids: CASSPGDRDYLLNQPQHF. The CDR3 bases are TGTGCCAGCAGTCCAGGGGACAGGGACTACCTACTCAATCAGCCTCAGCATTTT.

This clone was picked up a small number of times. The chain recombines TRBV7-2 with TRBJ2-1, with D possibly TRBD2 on 6 matching bases. Trimming pared 11 bases from V and 0 bases from J, leaving 11 bases between. The CDR3 consists of 13 residues. Germline values: CDR1 SGHTA, CDR2 FQGNSA. The CDR3 spells CAGGRSSYNEQFF. CDR3 nucleotides: TGTGCCGGGGGGAGGAGCTCCTACAATGAGCAGTTCTTC.

The chain employs TRBV18 and TRBJ2-4; 9 nucleotides align to TRBD2. The CDR3 totals 16 residues. Germline V CDR1 and CDR2: KGHSH, LQKENI. Trimming removed 0 bases from V and 8 bases from J; junction bases left unmatched: 8. DNA of the CDR3: TGTGCCAGCTCACCACCGGAGACTAGCGGTGCAGACATTCAGTACTTC. This gives the protein CASSPPETSGADIQYF. The full variable domain, its missing parts supplied by reference TRBV18 and TRBJ2-4, is NAGVMQNPRHLVRRRGQEARLRCSPMKGHSHVYWYRQLPEEGLKFMVYLQKENIIDESGMPKERFSAEFPKEGPSILRIQQVVRGDSAAYFCASSPPETSGADIQYFGAGTRLSVL.

The V and J genes are TRBV4-2 and TRBJ1-2; TRBD1 agrees at 7 bases. Losses at the gene ends were 6 bases for V and 10 bases for J; bases not matched to a gene: 8. CDR1 and CDR2 (germline): LGHNA, YNFKEQ. This CDR3 comprises 12 residues. The CDR3 protein is CASRENRGHYTF. CDR3 bases: TGTGCCAGCAGGGAGAACAGGGGACACTACACCTTC.

V is TRBV6-5 and J is TRBJ1-1; D is undetermined. The V end was cut by 0 bases, the J end by 1 base, with 12 bases between. CDR1 is MNHEY, CDR2 SVGAGI, per germline. This CDR3 has 16 residues. The CDR3 sequence is CASSYSIVPGNTEAFF. Here the CDR3 DNA reads TGTGCCAGCAGTTACTCGATCGTACCAGGGAACACTGAAGCTTTCTTT.

V is TRBV13 and J is TRBJ2-7; D unresolved. The V end was cut by 1 base, the J end by 0 bases, with 7 bases between. There are 14 residues in the CDR3. The germline V gene has CDR1 PRHDT and CDR2 FYEKMQ (reference sequence). CDR3 sequence: CASSLAGTSYEQYF. DNA for the CDR3: TGTGCCAGCAGCTTAGCGGGTACCTCCTACGAGCAGTACTTC.

The genes are TRBV18 and TRBJ2-2; TRBD1 agrees at 7 bases. Germline CDR1 reads KGHSH; CDR2 reads LQKENI. CDR3 length: 15 amino acids. J gave up 0 bases and V 3 bases, and 1 base lay outside the gene matches. CDR3: CASSPDRANTGELFF. The DNA for the CDR3 is TGTGCCAGCTCACCTGACAGGGCGAACACCGGGGAGCTGTTTTTT.

The chain is built from TRBV5-1 and TRBJ1-5; 7 bases map to TRBD1. The CDR3 loop spans 15 amino acids. The trim removed 4 bases at V and 5 bases at J, leaving 9 bases unmatched. The V gene's germline CDR1 is SGHRS and CDR2 YFSETQ. Here the CDR3 DNA reads TGCGCCAGCAGCCCAGGGACAGAAAGATATCAGCCCCAGCATTTT. Translation gives CASSPGTERYQPQHF.

For the CDR3, the DNA is TGTGCCAGCAGTCAAAGACAGGGGGCAGACACCGGGGAGCTGTTTTTT. Protein: CASSQRQGADTGELFF. This chain connects TRBV27 to TRBJ2-2; the match to TRBD1 covers 10 bases. The CDR3 runs to 16 residues. Unmatched junction bases numbered 6, after V lost 5 bases and J lost 3 bases. From germline, CDR1 is MNHEY and CDR2 SMNVEV (reference sequence).

This rearrangement joins TRBV10-3 to TRBJ1-4; TRBD1 matches at 8 bases. Germline trimming cut 8 bases from V and 3 bases from J; bases unmatched to any gene: 20. This CDR3 contains 19 residues. The germline CDR1 and CDR2 sequences are ENHRY and SYGVKD. Here the CDR3 DNA reads TGTGCCATCGGGAGTGGTCAGGGGGCGAAGGAGGACTCTAATGAAAAACTGTTTTTT. Its protein product is CAIGSGQGAKEDSNEKLFF.

The rearrangement joins TRBV27 to TRBJ2-7; no definite D call. The CDR3 is 13 residues long. The germline V gene has CDR1 MNHEY and CDR2 SMNVEV (reference sequence). V lost 8 bases and J 1 base, leaving 12 bases between the germline ends. The CDR3 reads CASALSVSYEQYF. Written as DNA, the CDR3 is TGTGCCAGCGCCCTATCCGTGTCCTACGAGCAGTACTTC.

A note on this clone: The junction departs from the called germline gene at one end, perhaps through a read error. The gene calls are TRBV28 and TRBJ1-5, with D possibly matching TRBD1 (5 bases). The CDR3 loop spans 15 amino acids. Germline assignment: CDR1 MDHEN and CDR2 SYDVKM. The CDR3 DNA follows: TGTACCAGCAGTTTAGATTTAGGGGCAGGTCAGCCCCAGCATTTT. This translates into CTSSLDLGAGQPQHF.

This chain connects TRBV7-3 to TRBJ1-1, with 7 bases fitting TRBD1. Germline CDR1 and CDR2: SGHTA and FQGTGA. The ends lost 8 bases at V and 1 base at J; junction bases unmatched: 4. The CDR3 extends over 13 amino acids. In nucleotides, the CDR3 is TGTGCCAGCCGCGAGGGGGCGAACACTGAAGCTTTCTTT. Translating it yields CASREGANTEAFF.

The chain uses TRBV27 and TRBJ1-1, with 7 bases lining up with TRBD1. The CDR3 consists of 15 residues. V lost 6 bases, J lost 4 bases, and 11 bases stayed unmatched. From germline, CDR1 is MNHEY and CDR2 SMNVEV (reference sequence). The CDR3 coding sequence is TGTGCCAGCAGGGATGGACAGGTTCGGGGCACTGAAGCTTTCTTT. The encoded protein is CASRDGQVRGTEAFF.

The chain uses TRBV12-5 and TRBJ2-1, with 9 bases identical to TRBD1. From germline, CDR1 is LGHNT and CDR2 FRNRAP. The CDR3 spans 16 residues. With V trimmed by 1 base and J by 1 base, 2 bases remained unmatched. The CDR3 DNA sequence: TGTGCTAGTGGTTTGGGGGACAGGGTATCCTACAATGAGCAGTTCTTC. Translating gives CASGLGDRVSYNEQFF.

This clone has a handful of counts. This chain links TRBV6-2 or TRBV6-3 with TRBJ2-1, with 7 nucleotides matching TRBD2. The CDR3 extends over 14 amino acids. V lost 2 bases and J lost 2; bases outside the gene matches: 0. Germline assignment: CDR1 MNHEY and CDR2 SVGEGT. This CDR3 is CASSYREAYNEQFF. CDR3 coding DNA: TGTGCCAGCAGTTACCGGGAGGCCTACAATGAGCAGTTCTTC.

The chain joins TRBV18 to TRBJ2-5; D is possibly TRBD2 (5 bases). CDR3 length: 15 amino acids. Germline assignment: CDR1 KGHSH and CDR2 LQKENI. V was cut by 3 bases and J by 3 bases, with 14 bases left in between. CDR3 region: CASSPGRSREETQYF. CDR3 in DNA: TGTGCCAGCTCACCCGGACGCTCGAGGGAAGAGACCCAGTACTTC.

This chain links TRBV29-1 with TRBJ2-1; 9 nucleotides line up with TRBD2. Germline V gene sequence: CDR1 SQVTM, CDR2 ANQGSEA. The CDR3 totals 15 residues. V trimming: 4 bases; J trimming: 2 bases; junction bases outside the gene matches: 6. The CDR3 bases are TGCAGCGTTGTCCCCTTAGCGGGAGCCTACAATGAGCAGTTCTTC. It encodes CSVVPLAGAYNEQFF.

This chain connects TRBV7-2 to TRBJ1-1; TRBD1 might be the D (6 bases). This CDR3 is 17 amino acids long. V lost 6 bases and J lost 5, with 25 bases in between. Germline V gives CDR1 SGHTA, CDR2 FQGNSA. Here the CDR3 DNA reads TGTGCCAGCAGTCACGAGTCGTACAGGGCCCCTACTACTGAAGCTTTCTTT. Translation gives CASSHESYRAPTTEAFF.